The next 5 T cell receptor beta chains were all read from a single sample in a study of shared clonotypes between healthy human individuals. Sequenced by immunoSEQ multiplex PCR; TCRdb stores in-frame clones only, minus some. Among roughly 650,000 clones listed, about 97% were seen once. Material: naive CD4+ T cells sorted from blood. Regarding subset: CD45RA+ positively selected. All receptors derive from a woman in her twenties or thirties in good health.

The chain uses TRBV5-6 and TRBJ1-2; the match to TRBD1 covers 7 bases. The CDR3 totals 14 residues. From germline, CDR1 is SGHDT and CDR2 YYEEEE. V dropped 5 bases and J dropped 7; count of bases not matched to a gene: 11. The chain's CDR3 is CASSRDSPALGYTF. DNA for the CDR3: TGTGCCAGCAGTCGGGACAGCCCCGCTCTTGGCTACACCTTC.

This rearrangement joins TRBV4-2 to TRBJ2-5; 14 nucleotides line up with TRBD2. J was trimmed by 5 bases and V by 0 bases; bases with no gene match: 8. Germline values: CDR1 LGHNA, CDR2 YNFKEQ. The CDR3 contains 18 residues. DNA for the CDR3: TGTGCCAGCAGCCAAGATCAAGGGACTAGCGGGAGTCCGGAGACCCAGTACTTC. This gives the protein CASSQDQGTSGSPETQYF.

V and J are TRBV28 and TRBJ1-1, with D unresolved. V dropped 5 bases and J dropped 0 bases, with 13 bases sitting between them. Germline CDR1 MDHEN, CDR2 SYDVKM. The length of the CDR3 is 15 residues. Written as DNA, the CDR3 is TGTGCCAGCAGTCCATTGACACCGGTGAACACTGAAGCTTTCTTT. This sequence encodes CASSPLTPVNTEAFF.

The gene calls are TRBV19 and TRBJ1-2; D not certain. This CDR3 contains 12 residues. The germline V gene has CDR1 LNHDA and CDR2 SQIVND (reference sequence). Trimming removed 5 bases at V and 0 bases at J, with 4 bases between. CDR3 protein: CASSQANYGYTF. DNA for the CDR3: TGTGCCAGTAGTCAGGCTAACTATGGCTACACCTTC.

The rearrangement joins TRBV19 to TRBJ2-1, with TRBD2 matching over 11 bases. The CDR3 runs to 15 residues. With 5 bases clipped from V and 3 bases from J, the junction kept 3 bases outside the gene matches. Germline V gene data show CDR1 as LNHDA and CDR2 as SQIVND (reference sequence). The DNA of the CDR3 is TGTGCCAGTAGTCCGACTAGCGGGGTCTACAATGAGCAGTTCTTC. It translates to CASSPTSGVYNEQFF.